One sample yielded the 21 T cell receptor beta chains listed below, sequenced in a study of blood T cell repertoires in COVID-19. Here immunoSEQ multiplex PCR was the method, and the copy in TCRdb shows in-frame clones only, minus some. This table has more than 90,000 clones, around four fifths appearing once. Sequenced sample: peripheral blood. The source of these receptors is a man in his 70s with acute or convalescent COVID-19.

Worth noting for this clone: At the DNA level, this CDR3 is encoded by other sequences in the same sample as well. V usage is TRBV5-4 and J usage is TRBJ2-1, with TRBD2 identical over 8 bases. J gave up 1 base and V 4 bases, and 4 bases lay outside the gene matches. The CDR3 is 15 amino acids. Germline CDR1 SGHNT, CDR2 YYREEE (reference sequence). In DNA, the CDR3 is TGTGCCAGCAGCCTCCCGGGAGGGTCCTACAATGAGCAGTTCTTC. Amino acid sequence: CASSLPGGSYNEQFF.

The DNA for the CDR3 is TGTGCCAGCAGCCAACACGGACAGGGGAGATCTGGAAACACCATATATTTT. Translation: CASSQHGQGRSGNTIYF. The chain links TRBV3-1 (or the pseudogene TRBV3-2) to TRBJ1-3; 9 bases agree with TRBD1. There are 17 residues in the CDR3. Germline values: CDR1 LGHDT, CDR2 YNNKEL (reference sequence). J was trimmed by 1 base and V by 2 bases; bases with no gene match: 6.

The chain uses TRBV18 and TRBJ1-1; D call uncertain. The CDR3 totals 14 residues. Trimming took 4 bases from V and 3 from J, leaving 12 bases between them. Germline CDR1 reads KGHSH; CDR2 reads LQKENI. The CDR3 region has the DNA TGTGCCAGCTCACGGGAGTCTCGGGACACTGAAGCTTTCTTT. Amino acids: CASSRESRDTEAFF.

The chain has TRBV5-1 and TRBJ1-3; 7 nucleotides align to TRBD1. CDR3 size: 15 residues. V trimming: 7 bases; J trimming: 0 bases; junction bases outside the gene matches: 7. Looked up from germline, CDR1 is SGHRS and CDR2 is YFSETQ. The chain's CDR3 is CASSDPGGSGNTIYF. The CDR3 DNA sequence: TGCGCCAGCTCCGACCCAGGGGGCTCTGGAAACACCATATATTTT.

The chain combines TRBV5-6 with TRBJ1-2; D not certain. The CDR3 extends over 14 amino acids. Germline V CDR1 and CDR2: SGHDT, YYEEEE. Trimming removed 6 bases at V and 4 bases at J, with 16 bases between. CDR3 bases: TGTGCCAGCACCTCCTTCGGGGTTGGCTATGGCTACACCTTC. Its translation: CASTSFGVGYGYTF.

The rearrangement joins TRBV12-3 or TRBV12-4 to TRBJ1-1; D is unclear. The V gene lost 8 bases and the J gene lost 2 bases, with 9 bases spanning the gap. The CDR3 contains 12 residues. The CDR3 DNA sequence: TGTGCCAGCTGCAGAGGAAACACTGAAGCTTTCTTT. Protein sequence: CASCRGNTEAFF.

The J gene is TRBJ2-2, the V gene TRBV5-1, with 14 nucleotides matching TRBD2. The J segment lost 7 bases and the V segment lost 10 bases, leaving 18 bases of the junction unmatched. From germline, CDR1 is SGHRS and CDR2 YFSETQ. The CDR3 has 18 residues. The CDR3 reads CAPSWKLTSGGASGELFF. Written as DNA, the CDR3 is TGCGCCCCCAGCTGGAAATTGACTAGCGGGGGGGCAAGCGGGGAGCTGTTTTTT.

V usage is TRBV15 and J usage is TRBJ1-3; tentatively, D is TRBD1 (6 bases). Germline values: CDR1 LNHNV, CDR2 YYDKDF (reference sequence). The V gene lost 7 bases and the J gene lost 1 base, with 11 bases spanning the gap. The CDR3 spans 14 residues. The CDR3 loop reads CATTGQMSGNTIYF. The CDR3 DNA reads TGTGCCACCACCGGACAGATGTCTGGAAACACCATATATTTT.

The chain joins TRBV2 to TRBJ2-3, with D perhaps matching TRBD1 (5 bases). The CDR3 runs 15 residues. The germline gives CDR1 SNHLY, CDR2 FYNNEI. Trimming removed 4 bases at V and 0 bases at J, with 11 bases between. In DNA form, the CDR3 reads TGTGCCAGCAGTGGGGGCCCGGTTAGCACAGATACGCAGTATTTT. It encodes CASSGGPVSTDTQYF.

This sequence joins TRBV28 and TRBJ2-6, with D possibly matching TRBD1 (6 bases). CDR1 is MDHEN and CDR2 is SYDVKM in the germline V gene. Deletions cut 6 bases from V and 9 bases from J, with 15 bases between. The CDR3 spans 14 residues. The CDR3 DNA sequence: TGTGCCAGCAGCCACTCAGGGACACTCAACGTCCTGACTTTC. It codes for CASSHSGTLNVLTF.

The V gene is TRBV7-7, the J gene TRBJ2-1, with 9 bases lining up with TRBD2. Looked up from germline, CDR1 is SSHAT and CDR2 is FNYEAQ (reference sequence). The CDR3 is 13 amino acids. The V and J ends lost 8 bases and 9 bases, in that order; junction bases with no gene match: 8. The CDR3 spells CASVAGDAREQFF. The CDR3 DNA reads as TGTGCCAGCGTAGCGGGAGACGCCCGTGAGCAGTTCTTC.

The chain carries TRBV29-1 and TRBJ1-1; TRBD1 is a possible D gene (6 bases). Germline assignment: CDR1 SQVTM and CDR2 ANQGSEA. This CDR3 spans 15 amino acids. The V gene lost 7 bases and the J gene lost 4 bases, with 22 bases spanning the gap. The CDR3 DNA reads TGCAGCGCTAGCTACTTACAGGGTTCTGCCACTGAAGCTTTCTTT. It translates to CSASYLQGSATEAFF.

This clone was observed once. The genes are TRBV3-1 (or the pseudogene TRBV3-2) and TRBJ1-2; 7 bases are a match to TRBD1. The V gene's germline CDR1 is LGHDT and CDR2 YNNKEL (reference sequence). This CDR3 is 13 amino acids long. V was pared by 9 bases and J by 7 bases, with 11 bases of the junction left unmatched. This CDR3 reads CASTPRQGLGYTF. CDR3 DNA: TGTGCCAGTACCCCTCGACAGGGTCTTGGCTACACCTTC.

The gene calls are TRBV5-1 and TRBJ2-7; TRBD2 matches at 12 bases. The CDR3 is 18 residues long. Unmatched junction bases numbered 14, after V lost 4 bases and J lost 3 bases. Looked up from germline, CDR1 is SGHRS and CDR2 is YFSETQ. CDR3 residues: CASSPGQFASGRVYEQYF. CDR3 in DNA: TGCGCCAGCAGCCCGGGACAGTTTGCTAGCGGGAGGGTCTACGAGCAGTACTTC.

V is TRBV7-2 and J is TRBJ1-5, with 7 bases identical to TRBD1. CDR3 length: 15 amino acids. Germline lookup yields CDR1 SGHTA and CDR2 FQGNSA. V shed 3 bases and J 7 bases; nucleotides not matched to a gene: 9. CDR3 sequence: CASSFNRGRGQPQHF. The CDR3 region has the DNA TGTGCCAGCAGCTTTAACAGGGGCCGTGGGCAGCCCCAGCATTTT.

The table lists this clone with a count of one. This chain uses TRBV5-1 with TRBJ1-5; 10 bases align to TRBD1. The germline CDR1 and CDR2 sequences are SGHRS and YFSETQ. This CDR3 contains 16 residues. The V segment lost 5 bases and the J segment 3 bases; nucleotides outside the gene matches: 8. For the CDR3, the DNA is TGCGCCAGCAGACCCGGGACAGGGGACCTCAATCAGCCCCAGCATTTT. Protein product: CASRPGTGDLNQPQHF. Full variable domain (missing parts from reference TRBV5-1 and TRBJ1-5): KAGVTQTPRYLIKTRGQQVTLSCSPISGHRSVSWYQQTPGQGLQFLFEYFSETQRNKGNFPGRFSGRQFSNSRSEMNVSTLELGDSALYLCASRPGTGDLNQPQHFGDGTRLSIL.

This clone appeared a few times. The chain carries TRBV7-9 and TRBJ1-3; no reliable D call. The V end was cut by 2 bases, the J end by 0 bases, with 14 bases between. The CDR3 has 17 amino acids. Germline V lookup: CDR1 SEHNR, CDR2 FQNEAQ (reference sequence). This CDR3 reads CASSLRPAASSGNTIYF. CDR3 DNA: TGTGCCAGCAGCTTAAGGCCGGCAGCGAGCTCTGGAAACACCATATATTTT.

J is TRBJ1-5 and V is TRBV28; D may be TRBD1 (6 bases). The germline gives CDR1 MDHEN, CDR2 SYDVKM. The V end lost 4 bases, the J end lost 6 bases, and 10 bases lay between the germline ends. This CDR3 has 13 residues. This CDR3 is CASSSARGQPQHF. The DNA for the CDR3 is TGTGCCAGCAGTTCGGCCAGGGGTCAGCCCCAGCATTTT.

V and J are TRBV10-2 and TRBJ1-4, with TRBD1 identical over 7 bases. Germline V CDR1 and CDR2: WSHSY, SAAADI. The CDR3 runs 15 residues. Unmatched junction bases numbered 14, after V lost 11 bases and J lost 5 bases. The CDR3 bases are TGCGCCGCCCGCCGGGGAGCAGGGGGGAATGAAAAACTGTTTTTT. Its translation: CAARRGAGGNEKLFF.

This rearrangement joins TRBV15 to TRBJ2-3; a weak D match, TRBD1 (6 bases). Germline V gene lookup returns CDR1 LNHNV and CDR2 YYDKDF (reference sequence). CDR3 length: 16 residues. Trimming removed 2 bases at V and 4 bases at J, with 16 bases between. CDR3 protein: CATSRSGTWSSDTQYF. The CDR3 DNA reads as TGTGCCACCAGCAGATCCGGGACATGGAGCTCAGATACGCAGTATTTT.

This chain uses TRBV5-1 with TRBJ2-1; perhaps TRBD2 as D (5 bases). The CDR3 has 15 amino acids. The V gene lost 0 bases and the J gene lost 4 bases, with 11 bases spanning the gap. CDR1 and CDR2 (germline): SGHRS, YFSETQ. The CDR3 reads CASSLVGAPYNEQFF. The CDR3 nucleotides are TGCGCCAGCAGCTTGGTGGGAGCCCCGTACAATGAGCAGTTCTTC.